This T cell receptor beta chain was observed in a study of blood T cell repertoires in COVID-19. Across the study: Donors in the United States, Italy and Spain gave samples during acute or convalescent COVID-19. T cells, B-cell-depleted T cells, or PBMCs supplied cDNA or gDNA.

The germline gives CDR1 LNHDA, CDR2 SQIVND (reference sequence). V gave up 5 bases and J gave up 3 bases; unmatched junction bases: 3. The CDR3 runs 14 residues. TCRdb keeps only in-frame clones here, not all; method: immunoSEQ multiplex PCR. This sample has 400,000 to 550,000 clones, with 80% to 90% found just once. The sequenced material came from peripheral blood. The receptor comes from a woman in her twenties or thirties with acute or convalescent COVID-19. The rearrangement links TRBV19 to TRBJ2-2, with TRBD2 matching 7 bases. The chain's CDR3 is CASSWLADTGELFF. The CDR3 DNA follows: TGTGCCAGTAGTTGGCTAGCGGACACCGGGGAGCTGTTTTTT.